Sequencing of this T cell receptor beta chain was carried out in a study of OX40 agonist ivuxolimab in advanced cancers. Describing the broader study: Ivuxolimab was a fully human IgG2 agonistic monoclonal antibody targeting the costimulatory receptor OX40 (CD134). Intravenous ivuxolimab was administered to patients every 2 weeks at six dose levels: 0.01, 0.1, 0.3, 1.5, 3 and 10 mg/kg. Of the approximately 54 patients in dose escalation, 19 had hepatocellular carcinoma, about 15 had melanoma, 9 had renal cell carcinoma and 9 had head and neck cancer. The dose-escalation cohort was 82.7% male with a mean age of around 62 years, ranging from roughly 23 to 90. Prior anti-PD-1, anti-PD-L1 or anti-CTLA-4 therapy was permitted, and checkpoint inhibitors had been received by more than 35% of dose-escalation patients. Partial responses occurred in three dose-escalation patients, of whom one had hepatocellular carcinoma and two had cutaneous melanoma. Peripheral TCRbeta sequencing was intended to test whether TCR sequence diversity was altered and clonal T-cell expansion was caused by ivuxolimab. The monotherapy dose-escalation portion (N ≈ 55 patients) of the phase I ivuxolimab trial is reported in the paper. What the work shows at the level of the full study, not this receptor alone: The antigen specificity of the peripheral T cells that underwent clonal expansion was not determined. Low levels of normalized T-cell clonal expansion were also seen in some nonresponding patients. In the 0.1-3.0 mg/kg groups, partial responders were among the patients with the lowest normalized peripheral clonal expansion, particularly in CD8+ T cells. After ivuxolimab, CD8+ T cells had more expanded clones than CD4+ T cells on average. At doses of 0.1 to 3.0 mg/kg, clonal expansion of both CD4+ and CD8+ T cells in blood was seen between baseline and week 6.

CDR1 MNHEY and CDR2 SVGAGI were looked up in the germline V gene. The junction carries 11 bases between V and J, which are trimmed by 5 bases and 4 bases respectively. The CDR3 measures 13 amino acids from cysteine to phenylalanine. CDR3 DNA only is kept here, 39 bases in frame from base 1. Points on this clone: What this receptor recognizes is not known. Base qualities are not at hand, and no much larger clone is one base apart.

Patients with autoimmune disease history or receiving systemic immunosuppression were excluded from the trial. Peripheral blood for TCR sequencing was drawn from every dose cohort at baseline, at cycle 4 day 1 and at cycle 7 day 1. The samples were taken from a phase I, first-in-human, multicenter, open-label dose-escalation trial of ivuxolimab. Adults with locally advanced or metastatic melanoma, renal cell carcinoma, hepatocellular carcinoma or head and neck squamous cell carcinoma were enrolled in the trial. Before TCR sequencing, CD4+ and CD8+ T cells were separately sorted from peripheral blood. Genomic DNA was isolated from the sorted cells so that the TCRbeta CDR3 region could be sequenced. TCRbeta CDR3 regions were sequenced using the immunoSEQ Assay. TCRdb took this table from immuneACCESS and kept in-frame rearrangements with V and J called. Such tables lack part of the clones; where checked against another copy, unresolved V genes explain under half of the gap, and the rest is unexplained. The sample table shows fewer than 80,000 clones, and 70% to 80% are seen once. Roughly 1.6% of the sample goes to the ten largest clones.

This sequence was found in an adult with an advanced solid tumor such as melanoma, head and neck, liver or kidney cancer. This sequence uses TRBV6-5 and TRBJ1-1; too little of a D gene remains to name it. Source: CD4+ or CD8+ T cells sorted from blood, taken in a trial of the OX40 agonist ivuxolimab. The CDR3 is CASSLISGTEAFF. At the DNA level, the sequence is TGTGCCAGCAGTCTGATTTCCGGCACTGAAGCTTTCTTT.